Only a few counts were recorded for the clone carrying this T cell receptor beta chain. These data are taken from a study of cytomegalovirus exposure and HLA in healthy donors. CDR1 is MNHNY, CDR2 SVGAGI, per germline (reference sequence). V lost 0 bases and J lost 1, with 7 bases in between. This CDR3 comprises 14 residues. Both 60 Vbeta primers and 13 Jbeta primers went into the PCR. Assay used: immunoSEQ multiplex PCR; TCRdb lists only in-frame clones, some missing. The sample lists over 130,000 clones; 75% to 80% were seen once. The V gene is TRBV6-6, the J gene TRBJ2-7; unclear D gene. The receptor's source is a woman in her forties in good health and CMV-seropositive. The specimen was PBMCs. Here the CDR3 DNA reads TGTGCCAGCAGTTACTCTCGCGTATCCTACGAGCAGTACTTC. Protein: CASSYSRVSYEQYF.